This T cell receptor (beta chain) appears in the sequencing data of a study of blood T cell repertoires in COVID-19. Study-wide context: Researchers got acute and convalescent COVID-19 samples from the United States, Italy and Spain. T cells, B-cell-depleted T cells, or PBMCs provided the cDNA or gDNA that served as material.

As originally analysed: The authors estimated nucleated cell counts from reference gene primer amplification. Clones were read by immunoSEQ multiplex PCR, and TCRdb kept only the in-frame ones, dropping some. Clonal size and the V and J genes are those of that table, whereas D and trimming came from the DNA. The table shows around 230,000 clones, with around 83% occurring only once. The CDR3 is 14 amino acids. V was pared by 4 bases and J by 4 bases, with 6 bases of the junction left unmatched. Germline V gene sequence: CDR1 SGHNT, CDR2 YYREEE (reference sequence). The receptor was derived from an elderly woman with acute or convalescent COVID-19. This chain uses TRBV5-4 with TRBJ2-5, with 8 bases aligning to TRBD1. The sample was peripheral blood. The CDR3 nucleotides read TGTGCCAGCAGCCAACAGGGGGTCCGAGAGACCCAGTACTTC. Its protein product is CASSQQGVRETQYF. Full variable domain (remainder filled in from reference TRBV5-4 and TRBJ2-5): ETGVTQSPTHLIKTRGQQVTLRCSSQSGHNTVSWYQQALGQGPQFIFQYYREEENGRGNFPPRFSGLQFPNYSSELNVNALELDDSALYLCASSQQGVRETQYFGPGTRLLVL.